What follows are 9 T cell receptor beta chains derived from one specimen sequenced in a study of long-term antiretroviral therapy in people with HIV. The libraries were made with immunoSEQ v3.0 at survey level. Repertoires were generated with immunoSEQ multiplex PCR, while TCRdb's copy carries only in-frame clones and drops some. The data show 15,000 to 20,000 clones, approximately 78% seen once. This material consisted of unsorted PBMCs, taken 0.3 years after starting antiretroviral therapy. These receptors were taken from a man between 18 and 29 years old with HIV.

V and J are TRBV28 and TRBJ1-2; TRBD1 matches 7 bases. Germline trimming cut 0 bases from V and 6 bases from J; bases unmatched to any gene: 7. Germline CDR1 reads MDHEN; CDR2 reads SYDVKM. This CDR3 has 15 residues. The DNA for the CDR3 is TGTGCCAGCAGTTTATGGGACAGGCAAATGGATGGCTACACCTTC. This codes for CASSLWDRQMDGYTF.

This clone was observed a single time. The rearrangement uses TRBV5-4 and TRBJ1-6; D is unclear. In germline, CDR1 is SGHNT, CDR2 YYREEE (reference sequence). There are 12 residues in the CDR3. The V end lost 1 base, the J end lost 8 bases, and 4 bases lay between the germline ends. In DNA, the CDR3 is TGTGCCAGCAGCTTGTTGGATTCACCCCTCCACTTT. Translating it yields CASSLLDSPLHF.

The chain has TRBV11-3 and TRBJ2-5, with D unresolved. Trimming removed 2 bases at V and 5 bases at J, with 9 bases between. The CDR3 is made up of 13 amino acids. The germline V gene has CDR1 SGHNT and CDR2 YENEEA. As DNA, the CDR3 is TGTGCCAGCAGCTTAAATCCCGGCGAGACCCAGTACTTC. Protein product: CASSLNPGETQYF.

CDR3 DNA: TGTGCCAGCAGACCACAGGGGATATCCGGCTACACCTTC. This encodes CASRPQGISGYTF. V is TRBV27 and J is TRBJ1-2; 7 nucleotides line up with TRBD1. Unmatched junction bases numbered 9, after V lost 6 bases and J lost 8 bases. The germline V gene has CDR1 MNHEY and CDR2 SMNVEV (reference sequence). CDR3 length equals 13 residues.

This clone was seen only once. This chain connects TRBV4-2 to TRBJ2-3; TRBD2 matches at 9 bases. CDR1 LGHNA and CDR2 YNFKEQ come from the germline V gene. Germline trimming cut 0 bases from V and 5 bases from J; bases unmatched to any gene: 6. This CDR3 contains 16 residues. Here the CDR3 DNA reads TGTGCCAGCAGCCAAGATGCGGCGGGGGGGCAAGATACGCAGTATTTT. Translation gives CASSQDAAGGQDTQYF.

The rearrangement joins TRBV2 to TRBJ1-5; maybe TRBD1 (5 bases). The CDR3 has 15 residues. V dropped 4 bases and J dropped 1 base, with 11 bases sitting between them. Germline CDR1 reads SNHLY; CDR2 reads FYNNEI. This chain's CDR3 is CASSGVEGSNQPQHF. The CDR3 DNA reads as TGTGCCAGCAGTGGCGTCGAGGGGAGCAATCAGCCCCAGCATTTT.

The gene calls are TRBV19 and TRBJ1-2; TRBD1 is a possible D gene (6 bases). The germline CDR1 and CDR2 sequences are LNHDA and SQIVND (reference sequence). The ends were cut back, 10 bases at V and 0 bases at J, with 12 bases in the middle. This CDR3 is built from 13 residues. CDR3 protein: CATRDTTNYGYTF. The CDR3, as DNA: TGTGCCACTCGGGACACCACTAACTATGGCTACACCTTC. Supplemented by reference TRBV19 and TRBJ1-2, the full variable domain reads DGGITQSPKYLFRKEGQNVTLSCEQNLNHDAMYWYRQDPGQGLRLIYYSQIVNDFQKGDIAEGYSVSREKKESFPLTVTSAQKNPTAFYLCATRDTTNYGYTFGSGTRLTVV.

V usage is TRBV2 and J usage is TRBJ1-2; D call uncertain. The CDR3 sequence is 14 residues long. The V end was cut by 2 bases, the J end by 6 bases, with 13 bases between. Germline-derived CDR1 and CDR2 are SNHLY and FYNNEI. The CDR3 nucleotides read TGTGCCAGCAGTGAATATGCAGATTTCGATGGCTACACCTTC. Translating gives CASSEYADFDGYTF.

DNA for the CDR3: TGTGCCAGCAGCGTAGCTAGTCAGGTCAACAATGAGCAGTTCTTC. Translating it yields CASSVASQVNNEQFF. V gene TRBV9 combines with J gene TRBJ2-1, with unresolved D. CDR1 SGDLS and CDR2 YYNGEE come from the germline V gene. Trimming took off 0 bases at V and 5 bases at J, with 12 bases between the two ends. The CDR3 is made up of 15 amino acids.